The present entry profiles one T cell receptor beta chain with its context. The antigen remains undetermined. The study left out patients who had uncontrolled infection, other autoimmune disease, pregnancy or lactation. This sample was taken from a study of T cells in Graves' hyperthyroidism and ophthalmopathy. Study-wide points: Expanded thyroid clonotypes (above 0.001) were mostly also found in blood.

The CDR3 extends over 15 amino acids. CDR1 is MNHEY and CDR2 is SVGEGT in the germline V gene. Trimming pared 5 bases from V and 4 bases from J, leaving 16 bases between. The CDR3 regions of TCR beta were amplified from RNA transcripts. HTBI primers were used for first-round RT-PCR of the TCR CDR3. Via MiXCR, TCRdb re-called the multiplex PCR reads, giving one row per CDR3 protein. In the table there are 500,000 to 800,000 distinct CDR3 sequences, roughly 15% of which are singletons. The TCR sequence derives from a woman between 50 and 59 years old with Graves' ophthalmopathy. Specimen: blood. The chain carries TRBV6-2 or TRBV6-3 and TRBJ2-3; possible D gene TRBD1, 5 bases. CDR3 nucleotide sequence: TGTGCCAGCAGTCATGGGTCCTCAGGGTCAGATACGCAGTATTTT. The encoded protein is CASSHGSSGSDTQYF.